This T cell receptor (beta chain) is drawn from a study of radiation and T cells in renal cell carcinoma. About this clone itself: Its antigen is as yet unknown.

Specified time point: blood 2 weeks post-SBRT. The treatment was: 15 Gy SBRT to primary tumor, nephrectomy 4 weeks later. This CDR3 contains 14 residues. Using immunoSEQ multiplex PCR, the repertoire was profiled, and TCRdb retains in-frame clones only, with some absent. The table has 120,000 or so clones, around 80% seen once; the top ten hold 5.8%. The study, taken as a whole, reports: In blood, top tumor clones expanded by 2 weeks, shrinking by 4.

The V and J genes are TRBV21-1 and TRBJ1-6. TRBV21-1 is described as a pseudogene. Sequences were derived from blood, sampled from a patient whose treatment included radiotherapy and nephrectomy. This TCR came from a man aged 45-65 years with renal cell carcinoma. The CDR3 region has the DNA TGTGCCAGCAGCAAAATCCCCTGTAATTCACCCCTCCACTTT. Protein product: CASSKIPCNSPLHF.